This T cell receptor (beta chain) was documented in a study of cytomegalovirus exposure and HLA in healthy donors. About this clone: Its antigen is not identified.

Amplification used 60 Vbeta primers and 13 Jbeta primers. Clones were sequenced by immunoSEQ multiplex PCR, and TCRdb holds only the in-frame ones, with some missing. Of 80,000 to 95,000 clones listed, about 89% are singletons. The germline gives CDR1 MDHEN, CDR2 SYDVKM. V lost 8 bases to trimming and J lost 4 bases, with 12 bases between them. The CDR3 runs 13 residues. Whole-study results and caveats: Association of a missense DCLRE1C variant with TCR beta V- and J-gene trimming was reported in a later analysis. TCR beta sequences reportedly predicted the HLA-A and HLA-B alleles of most subjects accurately.

Donors were nominally healthy when sampled, though unrecorded immune exposures were likely. V and J are TRBV28 and TRBJ1-5; D call uncertain. This sequence originates from a man between 25 and 39 years old in good health and CMV-seropositive. What was sequenced was PBMCs. DNA for the CDR3: TGTGCCAGCTATACTATGGGTAATCAGCCCCAGCATTTT. Residues: CASYTMGNQPQHF.